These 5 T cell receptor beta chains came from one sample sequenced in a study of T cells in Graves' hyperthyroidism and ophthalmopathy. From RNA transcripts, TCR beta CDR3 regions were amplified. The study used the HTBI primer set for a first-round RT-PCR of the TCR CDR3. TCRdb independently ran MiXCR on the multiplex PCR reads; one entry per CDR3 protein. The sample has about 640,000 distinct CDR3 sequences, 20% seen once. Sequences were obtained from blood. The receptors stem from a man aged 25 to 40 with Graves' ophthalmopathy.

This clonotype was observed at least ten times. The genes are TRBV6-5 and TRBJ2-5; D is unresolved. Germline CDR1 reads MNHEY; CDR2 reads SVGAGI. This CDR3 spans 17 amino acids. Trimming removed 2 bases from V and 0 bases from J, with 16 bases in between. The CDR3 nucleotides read TGTGCCAGCAGTTACGGCCTGAACGTTGCGTACCAAGAGACCCAGTACTTC. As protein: CASSYGLNVAYQETQYF.

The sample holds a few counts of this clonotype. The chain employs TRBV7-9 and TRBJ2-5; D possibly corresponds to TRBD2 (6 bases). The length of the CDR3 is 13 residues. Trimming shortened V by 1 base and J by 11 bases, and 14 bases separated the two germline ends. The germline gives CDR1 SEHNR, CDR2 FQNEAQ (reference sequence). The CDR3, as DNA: TGTGCCAGCAGCTTAGTGGAGGGGCAATCACAGTACTTC. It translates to CASSLVEGQSQYF.

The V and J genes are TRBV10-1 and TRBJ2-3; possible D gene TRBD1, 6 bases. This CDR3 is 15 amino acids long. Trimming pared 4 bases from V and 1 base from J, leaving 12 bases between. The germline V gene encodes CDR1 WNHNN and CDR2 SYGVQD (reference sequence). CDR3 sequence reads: CASSAMAGGTDTQYF. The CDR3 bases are TGCGCCAGCAGTGCCATGGCAGGGGGCACAGATACGCAGTATTTT.

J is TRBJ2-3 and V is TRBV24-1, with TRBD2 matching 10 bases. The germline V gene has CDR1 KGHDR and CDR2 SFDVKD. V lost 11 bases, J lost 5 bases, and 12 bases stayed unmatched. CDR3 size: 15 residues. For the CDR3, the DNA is TGTGCCAGCAGCCCCCAGCGGGAGGGTAGAGATACGCAGTATTTT. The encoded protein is CASSPQREGRDTQYF.

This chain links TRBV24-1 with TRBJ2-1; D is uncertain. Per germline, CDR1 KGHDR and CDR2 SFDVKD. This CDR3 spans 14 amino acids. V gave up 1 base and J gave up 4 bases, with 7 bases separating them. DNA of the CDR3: TGTGCCACCAGTGATTTTGGGCTGTACAATGAGCAGTTCTTC. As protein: CATSDFGLYNEQFF.